This TCR beta chain was captured by sequencing in a study of T cell repertoires in cytomegalovirus infection. This clonotype was observed a handful of times. Its antigen remains unknown. The CDR3 totals 17 residues. CDR1 is DFQATT and CDR2 is SNEGSKA in the germline V gene (reference sequence). Trimming took 0 bases from V and 2 from J, leaving 14 bases between them. General study points: The ex vivo response was dominated by HLA-C-restricted CMV-specific TCR beta clonotypes.

TCRdb fed the reads into MiXCR, producing one record per CDR3 protein. Among fewer than 300,000 distinct CDR3 sequences, 20% to 30% were seen once, and the ten largest hold approximately 15%. This TCR derives from a human donor in good health (CMV status not recorded). Some clones in this sample may be carry-over from other donors' samples. Sequenced input: PBMCs. The gene calls are TRBV20-1 and TRBJ2-6; TRBD2 is a possible D gene (7 bases). The CDR3, as DNA: TGCAGTGCTAGAGATCATCGGGGGGCGCCTGGGGCCAACGTCCTGACTTTC. Its translation is CSARDHRGAPGANVLTF.